Presented here are 29 T cell receptor beta chains from one specimen sequenced in a study of T cell responses to AZD1222 COVID-19 vaccine. The assay was immunoSEQ multiplex PCR, and TCRdb's table has in-frame clones only and misses some. The repertoire holds approximately 150,000 clones, with 85% to 95% as singletons. This sample comprised peripheral blood, obtained on day 0 of AZD1222 vaccination. These receptors all stem from an adult in good health.

The J gene is TRBJ1-2, the V gene TRBV12-5, with D possibly matching TRBD1 (5 bases). The V end lost 8 bases, the J end lost 2 bases, and 12 bases lay between the germline ends. Germline lookup yields CDR1 LGHNT and CDR2 FRNRAP. This CDR3 is built from 13 residues. For the CDR3, the DNA is TGTGCTAGTTCAGGGCCCCCGAACTATGGCTACACCTTC. Encoded protein: CASSGPPNYGYTF. Full variable domain (missing parts from reference TRBV12-5 and TRBJ1-2): DARVTQTPRHKVTEMGQEVTMRCQPILGHNTVFWYRQTMMQGLELLAYFRNRAPLDDSGMPKDRFSAEMPDATLATLKIQPSEPRDSAVYFCASSGPPNYGYTFGSGTRLTVV.

V and J are TRBV4-1 and TRBJ2-5; 14 bases fit TRBD2. The CDR3 totals 17 residues. V shed 1 base and J 1 base; nucleotides not matched to a gene: 2. Per the germline V gene, CDR1 is MGHRA and CDR2 is YSYEKL. The CDR3: CASSQGLAGGPQETQYF. The DNA of the CDR3 is TGCGCCAGCAGCCAAGGACTAGCGGGGGGGCCCCAAGAGACCCAGTACTTC.

The chain recombines TRBV6-2 or TRBV6-3 with TRBJ2-6, with 9 bases matching TRBD2. CDR1 is MNHEY, CDR2 SVGEGT, per germline. This CDR3 is 17 amino acids long. Trimming cost V 7 bases and J 0 bases; bases outside gene matches: 7. CDR3 residues: CASTPAGGISGANVLTF. CDR3 sequence (DNA): TGTGCCAGCACCCCAGCGGGGGGAATCTCTGGGGCCAACGTCCTGACTTTC.

This clone was seen just once. The chain carries TRBV27 and TRBJ1-1; D gene unclear. The ends were cut back, 5 bases at V and 3 bases at J, with 13 bases in the middle. The CDR3 spans 14 residues. Germline V lookup: CDR1 MNHEY, CDR2 SMNVEV (reference sequence). The CDR3 bases are TGTGCCAGCAGTCAGGCCGCGGTTTACACTGAAGCTTTCTTT. Translated, it gives CASSQAAVYTEAFF.

The genes are TRBV5-1 and TRBJ1-6; the D gene is possibly TRBD1 (5 bases). V lost 7 bases, J lost 3 bases, and 14 bases lay in between. This CDR3 has 15 amino acids. CDR1 is SGHRS, CDR2 YFSETQ, per germline. This chain's CDR3 is CASREQEHYNSPLHF. CDR3 nucleotide sequence: TGCGCCAGCCGGGAACAGGAACACTATAATTCACCCCTCCACTTT.

The chain combines TRBV4-2 with TRBJ1-2; D ambiguous. V was trimmed by 0 bases and J by 2 bases, leaving 7 bases between them. CDR1 is LGHNA and CDR2 is YNFKEQ in the germline V gene. The CDR3 covers 14 residues. The CDR3 DNA follows: TGTGCCAGCAGCCAAGATGTGGGAAACTATGGCTACACCTTC. This sequence encodes CASSQDVGNYGYTF.

The chain carries TRBV29-1 and TRBJ1-6, with D possibly being TRBD1 (5 bases). The CDR3 covers 13 residues. Trimming cost V 6 bases and J 7 bases, with 13 bases left between them. Germline assignment: CDR1 SQVTM and CDR2 ANQGSEA. The CDR3 is CSVSLEGNSPLHF. Here the CDR3 DNA reads TGCAGCGTCTCCCTTGAGGGGAATTCACCCCTCCACTTT.

This chain joins TRBV19 and TRBJ2-3; perhaps TRBD2 as D (6 bases). Germline V lookup: CDR1 LNHDA, CDR2 SQIVND (reference sequence). The CDR3 consists of 15 residues. V was clipped by 3 bases and J by 2 bases, with 12 bases between them. CDR3 protein: CASSISTGDTDTQYF. The DNA of the CDR3 is TGTGCCAGTAGTATTTCAACGGGGGACACAGATACGCAGTATTTT. The entire variable domain, with the rest obtained from reference TRBV19 and TRBJ2-3, is as follows: DGGITQSPKYLFRKEGQNVTLSCEQNLNHDAMYWYRQDPGQGLRLIYYSQIVNDFQKGDIAEGYSVSREKKESFPLTVTSAQKNPTAFYLCASSISTGDTDTQYFGPGTRLTVL.

V and J are TRBV7-2 and TRBJ1-2; D is undetermined. V lost 5 bases and J lost 8, with 12 bases in between. Germline V lookup: CDR1 SGHTA, CDR2 FQGNSA. The CDR3 spans 12 residues. CDR3 region: CASSPRLGGYTF. CDR3 DNA: TGTGCCAGCAGCCCTCGTCTGGGGGGCTACACCTTC.

The V gene is TRBV30, the J gene TRBJ1-6; D might be TRBD1 (5 bases). The CDR3 runs 14 residues. V was pared by 0 bases and J by 8 bases, with 11 bases between. In germline, CDR1 is GTSNPN, CDR2 SVGIG (reference sequence). Here the CDR3 reads CAWSVYGGDSPLHF. The CDR3 DNA sequence: TGTGCCTGGAGTGTATATGGGGGTGATTCACCCCTCCACTTT.

The V gene is TRBV7-2, the J gene TRBJ2-7; 8 bases fit TRBD2. Trimming removed 1 base from V and 3 bases from J; junction bases left unmatched: 5. CDR1 is SGHTA and CDR2 is FQGNSA in the germline V gene. There are 15 residues in the CDR3. The CDR3 nucleotides are TGTGCCAGCAGCTTAGGCGGGGGGCTCCTCTACGAGCAGTACTTC. Amino acid sequence: CASSLGGGLLYEQYF. The whole variable domain, filled in from reference TRBV7-2 and TRBJ2-7, reads GAGVSQSPSNKVTEKGKDVELRCDPISGHTALYWYRQSLGQGLEFLIYFQGNSAPDKSGLPSDRFSAERTGGSVSTLTIQRTQQEDSAVYLCASSLGGGLLYEQYFGPGTRLTVT.

J is TRBJ2-1 and V is TRBV7-8, with TRBD2 identical over 9 bases. V was pared by 5 bases and J by 8 bases, with 13 bases of the junction left unmatched. Germline V gene data show CDR1 as SGHVS and CDR2 as FQNEAQ. The CDR3 contains 16 residues. The DNA for the CDR3 is TGTGCCAGCAGCCGGTTCTTGGGGACTAGCAACGATGAGCAGTTCTTC. Residues: CASSRFLGTSNDEQFF. The full variable domain, rest sourced from reference TRBV7-8 and TRBJ2-1, is GAGVSQSPRYKVAKRGQDVALRCDPISGHVSLFWYQQALGQGPEFLTYFQNEAQLDKSGLPSDRFFAERPEGSVSTLKIQRTQQEDSAVYLCASSRFLGTSNDEQFFGPGTRLTVL.

The chain joins TRBV19 to TRBJ1-2; D uncertain. Per germline, CDR1 LNHDA and CDR2 SQIVND (reference sequence). This CDR3 contains 13 residues. V gave up 5 bases and J gave up 2 bases, with 9 bases separating them. This chain's CDR3 is CASSLGRNYGYTF. In DNA, the CDR3 is TGTGCCAGTAGTTTGGGGAGAAACTATGGCTACACCTTC.

V is TRBV12-3 or TRBV12-4 and J is TRBJ1-1, with D unclear. V lost 2 bases to trimming and J lost 7 bases, with 11 bases between them. This CDR3 is 13 amino acids long. The CDR3 loop is CASSLRSPGEAFF. The CDR3 DNA follows: TGTGCCAGCAGTTTAAGGTCACCAGGTGAAGCTTTCTTT.

This chain links TRBV5-4 with TRBJ1-3; D uncertain. V was pared by 4 bases and J by 0 bases, with 14 bases between. The germline gives CDR1 SGHNT, CDR2 YYREEE (reference sequence). This CDR3 is built from 16 residues. This chain's CDR3 is CASSNLDGYSGNTIYF. The CDR3 coding sequence is TGTGCCAGCAGCAACCTGGACGGGTACTCTGGAAACACCATATATTTT. The full variable domain, rest sourced from reference TRBV5-4 and TRBJ1-3, is ETGVTQSPTHLIKTRGQQVTLRCSSQSGHNTVSWYQQALGQGPQFIFQYYREEENGRGNFPPRFSGLQFPNYSSELNVNALELDDSALYLCASSNLDGYSGNTIYFGEGSWLTVV.

The J gene is TRBJ1-2, the V gene TRBV15; 7 bases align to TRBD1. Germline V gives CDR1 LNHNV, CDR2 YYDKDF (reference sequence). The length of the CDR3 is 13 residues. Germline trimming cut 0 bases from V and 7 bases from J; bases unmatched to any gene: 2. CDR3 DNA sequence: TGTGCCACCAGCAGAGACAGGGGGGGTGGCTACACCTTC. Translating gives CATSRDRGGGYTF.

This clone was picked up a small number of times. This chain links TRBV6-2 or TRBV6-3 with TRBJ1-1, with D perhaps TRBD1 (6 bases). The CDR3 is made up of 15 amino acids. Germline V gives CDR1 MNHEY, CDR2 SVGEGT. The V and J ends lost 5 bases and 5 bases respectively, with 18 bases between them. This CDR3 is CASSRTPGVSTEAFF. CDR3 nucleotides: TGTGCCAGCAGTCGGACACCAGGGGTATCGACTGAAGCTTTCTTT.

The chain has TRBV18 and TRBJ2-3, with 8 bases that match TRBD2. This CDR3 comprises 18 residues. Germline CDR1 KGHSH, CDR2 LQKENI. Trimming took 3 bases from V and 4 from J; bases not matched to a gene: 15. This chain's CDR3 is CASSPKRTGGPRSDTQYF. In DNA form, the CDR3 reads TGTGCCAGCTCACCCAAACGAACGGGGGGGCCCCGTTCAGATACGCAGTATTTT.

The chain recombines TRBV3-1 (or the pseudogene TRBV3-2) with TRBJ2-3; no clear D gene. CDR1 is LGHDT, CDR2 YNNKEL, per germline (reference sequence). V lost 3 bases and J 7 bases, leaving 11 bases between the germline ends. This CDR3 contains 13 residues. CDR3 sequence reads: CASSQGVTNTQYF. In nucleotides, the CDR3 is TGTGCCAGCAGCCAGGGTGTCACGAATACGCAGTATTTT.

The chain uses TRBV21-1 and TRBJ1-3. TRBV21-1 is recorded as a pseudogene. The CDR3 runs to 13 residues. The CDR3 nucleotides read TGTGCCAGCTCGAGATTTCCGGGAAACACCATATATTTT. Protein sequence: CASSRFPGNTIYF.

The sample holds one count of this clone. The genes are TRBV15 and TRBJ1-4, with 7 bases aligning to TRBD1. CDR1 and CDR2 from the germline V gene are LNHNV and YYDKDF (reference sequence). This CDR3 is built from 14 residues. With 0 bases clipped from V and 10 bases from J, the junction kept 5 bases outside the gene matches. The DNA of the CDR3 is TGTGCCACCAGCAGAGATCGGGACAGCAGAAAACTGTTTTTT. Protein product: CATSRDRDSRKLFF.

The J gene is TRBJ2-7, the V gene TRBV3-1 (or the pseudogene TRBV3-2); 13 bases are a match to TRBD2. The ends lost 1 base at V and 3 bases at J; junction bases unmatched: 3. Germline values: CDR1 LGHDT, CDR2 YNNKEL (reference sequence). The CDR3 extends over 16 amino acids. CDR3 DNA sequence: TGTGCCAGCAGCCAAGTGGGACTAGCGGGGTACTACGAGCAGTACTTC. This sequence encodes CASSQVGLAGYYEQYF.

The chain couples TRBV2 to TRBJ1-1, with D uncertain. The V end was cut by 7 bases, the J end by 0 bases, with 9 bases between. The CDR3 totals 13 residues. Germline values: CDR1 SNHLY, CDR2 FYNNEI. The CDR3 DNA sequence: TGTGCCAGCATGGTGGAAGTGAACACTGAAGCTTTCTTT. As protein: CASMVEVNTEAFF.

This chain joins TRBV6-2 or TRBV6-3 and TRBJ1-2, with D unresolved. Germline V gene sequence: CDR1 MNHEY, CDR2 SVGEGT. Trimming removed 4 bases from V and 2 bases from J, with 8 bases in between. The CDR3 totals 13 residues. Here the CDR3 DNA reads TGTGCCAGCAGTTCCAATCCAAACTATGGCTACACCTTC. Its protein is CASSSNPNYGYTF.

V usage is TRBV10-3 and J usage is TRBJ2-1, with 8 bases fitting TRBD1. This CDR3 is built from 14 residues. The V gene's germline CDR1 is ENHRY and CDR2 SYGVKD. The V segment lost 9 bases and the J segment 2 bases; nucleotides outside the gene matches: 6. This CDR3 is CAISIQGAYNEQFF. DNA of the CDR3: TGTGCCATTTCCATACAGGGGGCCTACAATGAGCAGTTCTTC.

Turning to this clone: Other DNA sequences of this sample code for an identical CDR3. The rearrangement joins TRBV5-1 to TRBJ1-1, with D possibly TRBD1 on 5 matching bases. Germline values: CDR1 SGHRS, CDR2 YFSETQ. With 0 bases removed from V and 1 base from J, the gap between germline ends came to 10 bases. This CDR3 comprises 15 residues. The CDR3 bases are TGCGCCAGCAGCTTGGTGGGGGTCGGGAACACTGAAGCTTTCTTT. Translation gives CASSLVGVGNTEAFF.

The rearrangement joins TRBV7-6 to TRBJ2-7, with a tentative D call TRBD1 (6 bases). This CDR3 spans 14 amino acids. CDR1 is SGHVS and CDR2 is FNYEAQ in the germline V gene. The germline V and J ends were trimmed by 5 bases and 1 base, with 12 bases remaining between them. The CDR3 is CASSLRTESYEQYF. The CDR3 DNA is TGTGCCAGCAGCCTCCGGACAGAATCCTACGAGCAGTACTTC.

The chain recombines TRBV6-2 or TRBV6-3 with TRBJ1-1; a weak D match, TRBD1 (5 bases). The V and J ends lost 0 bases and 4 bases respectively, with 9 bases between them. Germline values: CDR1 MNHEY, CDR2 SVGEGT. This CDR3 has 14 residues. As DNA, the CDR3 is TGTGCCAGCAGTTACTCGAGGGGCGCCACTGAAGCTTTCTTT. It translates to CASSYSRGATEAFF.

The chain recombines TRBV5-4 with TRBJ1-1, with no clear D. The CDR3 is 14 amino acids. CDR1 is SGHNT, CDR2 YYREEE, per germline (reference sequence). The V and J ends lost 1 base and 1 base respectively, with 8 bases between them. The CDR3 reads CASSLKKGNTEAFF. The CDR3 DNA reads as TGTGCCAGCAGCTTGAAGAAGGGGAACACTGAAGCTTTCTTT.